This TCR beta chain was retrieved from a study of blood T cell repertoires in COVID-19. In the authors' methods: Using reference gene primer amplification, nucleated cell counts were estimated. TCRdb's table, derived via immunoSEQ multiplex PCR, lists solely in-frame clones and lacks some. Clone size and the V and J calls come from that table; the DNA yielded D and trimming. The sample records about 88,000 clones, approximately 91% being singletons. Germline V CDR1 and CDR2: SGHRS, YFSETQ. The ends lost 4 bases at V and 6 bases at J; junction bases unmatched: 9. The CDR3 spans 16 residues. The chain couples TRBV5-1 to TRBJ1-4, with TRBD1 matching over 10 bases. This clonotype was sampled from a man aged 55 to 69 with acute or convalescent COVID-19. Input material: peripheral blood. CDR3 in DNA: TGCGCCAGCAGCGCACAAACCGGGACAGGGGATGAAAAACTGTTTTTT. Its translation: CASSAQTGTGDEKLFF.